These T cell receptor beta chains were read from a single sample in a study of identical twins. TCRdb passed the 5' RACE reads through MiXCR, listing each CDR3 protein once. The profile shows approximately 1.8 million distinct CDR3 sequences, less than 40% of them singletons. Input material: cord blood. Receptor source: a newborn girl in good health. Each CDR3 is given with its conserved first and last residue. A D gene is named only where the DNA matches it firmly. Expanded clones get a size class; other rows say once, few or many, or leave the size out.

j_gene: TRBJ2-3; d_gene: .; v_gene: TRBV28; abundance: few; CDR3aa: CASSFALRDTQYF; CDR3nt: TGTGCCAGCAGTTTCGCCCTCCGGGATACGCAGTATTTT
j_gene: TRBJ1-1; d_gene: .; v_gene: TRBV7-9; abundance: few; CDR3aa: CASSLGVVEAFF; CDR3nt: TGTGCCAGCAGCTTAGGGGTAGTTGAAGCTTTCTTT
j_gene: TRBJ1-6; d_gene: .; v_gene: TRBV29-1; abundance: .; CDR3aa: CSVRDSYNSPLHF; CDR3nt: TGCAGCGTGCGGGATTCCTATAATTCACCCCTCCACTTT
j_gene: TRBJ2-3; d_gene: .; v_gene: TRBV20-1; abundance: many; CDR3aa: CSAHRMGTDTQYF; CDR3nt: TGCAGTGCTCACAGGATGGGGACAGATACGCAGTATTTT
j_gene: TRBJ2-5; d_gene: .; v_gene: TRBV5-1; abundance: .; CDR3aa: CASSRTTYQETQYF; CDR3nt: TGCGCCAGCAGCAGGACCACTTACCAAGAGACCCAGTACTTC
j_gene: TRBJ2-5; d_gene: .; v_gene: TRBV4-2; abundance: .; CDR3aa: CASSQRKLGTQYF; CDR3nt: TGTGCCAGCAGCCAAAGGAAACTTGGGACCCAGTACTTC
j_gene: TRBJ2-2; d_gene: .; v_gene: TRBV12-3/TRBV12-4; abundance: once; CDR3aa: CALGRVNTGELFF; CDR3nt: TGTGCCCTCGGGCGGGTTAACACCGGGGAGCTGTTTTTT
j_gene: TRBJ1-2; d_gene: .; v_gene: TRBV6-5; abundance: few; CDR3aa: CASSGLGRADGYTF; CDR3nt: TGTGCCAGCAGCGGACTAGGAAGGGCTGATGGCTACACCTTC
j_gene: TRBJ2-5; d_gene: .; v_gene: TRBV4-2; abundance: .; CDR3aa: CASSQDRRRQETQYF; CDR3nt: TGTGCCAGCAGCCAGGATCGACGGCGCCAAGAGACCCAGTACTTC
j_gene: TRBJ1-2; d_gene: .; v_gene: TRBV7-2; abundance: many; CDR3aa: CASSSTGTYGYTF; CDR3nt: TGTGCCAGCAGCTCCACAGGGACCTATGGCTACACCTTC
j_gene: TRBJ2-5; d_gene: TRBD2; v_gene: TRBV27; abundance: few; CDR3aa: CASSPPLRLAGVGDAGWTQYF; CDR3nt: TGTGCCAGCAGTCCGCCCCTCCGACTAGCGGGAGTGGGGGACGCCGGATGGACCCAGTACTTC
j_gene: TRBJ1-6; d_gene: .; v_gene: TRBV6-5; abundance: .; CDR3aa: CASSYSRGSGSPLHF; CDR3nt: TGTGCCAGCAGTTACTCGCGGGGGTCCGGATCACCCCTCCACTTT
j_gene: TRBJ2-7; d_gene: TRBD1; v_gene: TRBV4-2; abundance: .; CDR3aa: CASGQGGSYNEQYF; CDR3nt: TGTGCCAGCGGCCAAGGGGGCTCCTACAATGAGCAGTACTTC
j_gene: TRBJ2-3; d_gene: TRBD2; v_gene: TRBV5-1; abundance: .; CDR3aa: CASSLGRSAPGLGGTDTQYF; CDR3nt: TGCGCCAGCAGCTTGGGGCGCTCGGCACCGGGACTAGGAGGAACAGATACGCAGTATTTT
j_gene: TRBJ2-5; d_gene: .; v_gene: TRBV29-1; abundance: many; CDR3aa: CSVEDRNRGGETQYF; CDR3nt: TGCAGCGTTGAAGATAGAAACAGGGGAGGAGAGACCCAGTACTTC
j_gene: TRBJ1-1; d_gene: .; v_gene: TRBV27; abundance: many; CDR3aa: CASIGNTEAFF; CDR3nt: TGTGCCAGCATTGGCAACACTGAAGCTTTCTTT
j_gene: TRBJ2-7; d_gene: TRBD2; v_gene: TRBV20-1; abundance: few; CDR3aa: CSADGLAATYEQYF; CDR3nt: TGCAGTGCTGACGGACTAGCGGCAACCTACGAGCAGTACTTC
j_gene: TRBJ2-1; d_gene: .; v_gene: TRBV2; abundance: few; CDR3aa: CASSDPSTDATDNEQFF; CDR3nt: TGTGCCAGCAGTGATCCCTCGACGGACGCGACGGACAATGAGCAGTTCTTC
j_gene: TRBJ2-1; d_gene: .; v_gene: TRBV29-1; abundance: many; CDR3aa: CSVVRGRDEQFF; CDR3nt: TGCAGCGTTGTTAGGGGTCGGGATGAGCAGTTCTTC
j_gene: TRBJ2-7; d_gene: TRBD1; v_gene: TRBV25-1; abundance: few; CDR3aa: CASSDYRGPNEQYF; CDR3nt: TGTGCCAGCAGTGATTACAGGGGACCCAATGAGCAGTACTTC
j_gene: TRBJ2-7; d_gene: .; v_gene: TRBV7-9; abundance: few; CDR3aa: CASSWDLFYEQYF; CDR3nt: TGTGCCAGCAGTTGGGACCTATTCTACGAGCAGTACTTC
j_gene: TRBJ2-5; d_gene: .; v_gene: TRBV24-1; abundance: .; CDR3aa: CATSDLAAVQYF; CDR3nt: TGTGCCACCAGTGATTTGGCGGCAGTCCAGTACTTC
j_gene: TRBJ2-2; d_gene: TRBD1; v_gene: TRBV5-1; abundance: .; CDR3aa: CASSLPTGANTGELFF; CDR3nt: TGCGCCAGCAGCTTACCTACAGGGGCTAACACCGGGGAGCTGTTTTTT
j_gene: TRBJ2-7; d_gene: TRBD1; v_gene: TRBV7-8; abundance: few; CDR3aa: CASSPGTGIEQYF; CDR3nt: TGTGCCAGCAGCCCAGGGACAGGGATCGAGCAGTACTTC
j_gene: TRBJ2-7; d_gene: TRBD2; v_gene: TRBV4-1; abundance: .; CDR3aa: CASSQDTSGAYEQYF; CDR3nt: TGCGCCAGCAGCCAAGATACTAGCGGGGCCTACGAGCAGTACTTC
j_gene: TRBJ1-2; d_gene: .; v_gene: TRBV29-1; abundance: .; CDR3aa: CSVEDRVGSYGYTF; CDR3nt: TGCAGCGTTGAAGACAGGGTGGGTTCTTATGGCTACACCTTC
j_gene: TRBJ1-1; d_gene: .; v_gene: TRBV21-1; abundance: once; CDR3aa: CASSNDGVRGRTEAFF; CDR3nt: TGTGCCAGCAGCAATGATGGGGTCAGGGGGAGGACTGAAGCTTTCTTT
j_gene: TRBJ1-1; d_gene: .; v_gene: TRBV10-3; abundance: .; CDR3aa: CAISENGGTEAFF; CDR3nt: TGTGCCATCAGTGAAAACGGGGGCACTGAAGCTTTCTTT
j_gene: TRBJ2-3; d_gene: .; v_gene: TRBV10-3; abundance: .; CDR3aa: CAITEGLTDTRYF; CDR3nt: TGTGCCATCACCGAGGGACTCACAGATACGCGGTATTTT
j_gene: TRBJ1-5; d_gene: .; v_gene: TRBV2; abundance: .; CDR3aa: CASSVEGPWPQHF; CDR3nt: TGTGCCAGCAGTGTCGAGGGCCCTTGGCCCCAGCATTTT
j_gene: TRBJ2-3; d_gene: .; v_gene: TRBV27; abundance: few; CDR3aa: CASSLSFAGRDTQYF; CDR3nt: TGTGCCAGCAGTTTATCTTTTGCGGGCAGAGATACGCAGTATTTT
j_gene: TRBJ2-1; d_gene: .; v_gene: TRBV30; abundance: few; CDR3aa: CAWSVSWAEQFF; CDR3nt: TGTGCCTGGAGTGTAAGTTGGGCTGAGCAGTTCTTC